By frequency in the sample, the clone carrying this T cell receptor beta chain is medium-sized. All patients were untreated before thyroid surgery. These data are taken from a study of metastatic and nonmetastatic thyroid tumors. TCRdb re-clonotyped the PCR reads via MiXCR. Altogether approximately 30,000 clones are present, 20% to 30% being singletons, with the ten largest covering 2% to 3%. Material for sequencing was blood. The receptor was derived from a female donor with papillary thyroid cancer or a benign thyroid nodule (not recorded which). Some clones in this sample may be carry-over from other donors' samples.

CDR3 in DNA: TGCGCCAGCAGCTTGGCAGGGATCTACGAGCAGTACTTC. Protein sequence: CASSLAGIYEQYF. The J gene is TRBJ2-7, the V gene TRBV5-1, with D possibly TRBD1 on 5 matching bases. V was shortened by 0 bases and J by 3 bases, with 7 bases between the two germline ends. The length of the CDR3 is 13 residues. Germline V lookup: CDR1 SGHRS, CDR2 YFSETQ.